Below, 15 T cell receptor beta chains from the same sample are listed, as sequenced in a study of graft-versus-host responses after intestinal transplantation. Antigens of these TCRs are unknown. Clones were sequenced by immunoSEQ multiplex PCR, and TCRdb holds only the in-frame ones, with some missing. The sample has more than 95,000 clones, more than 85% seen once. The source was unstimulated CD4+ T cells sorted from spleen or lymph node cells, collected before intestinal transplant. The receptors here all came from a human donor who received an intestinal transplant.

This clone was observed once. This chain connects TRBV6-6 to TRBJ1-5; D call uncertain. The CDR3 is made up of 15 amino acids. V lost 0 bases to trimming and J lost 1 base, with 7 bases between them. Per the germline V gene, CDR1 is MNHNY and CDR2 is SVGAGI (reference sequence). CDR3 sequence: CASSYSGGSNQPQHF. CDR3 coding DNA: TGTGCCAGCAGTTACTCGGGAGGGAGCAATCAGCCCCAGCATTTT.

The chain employs TRBV4-1 and TRBJ2-1; D gene ambiguous. The CDR3 is 12 residues long. V lost 2 bases, J lost 5 bases, and 4 bases lay in between. Germline assignment: CDR1 MGHRA and CDR2 YSYEKL. This CDR3 reads CASSQRDNEQFF. In nucleotides, the CDR3 is TGCGCCAGCAGCCAACGTGACAATGAGCAGTTCTTC.

This chain links TRBV19 with TRBJ1-2; D perhaps matches TRBD1 (6 bases). In germline, CDR1 is LNHDA, CDR2 SQIVND (reference sequence). V was trimmed by 4 bases and J by 1 base, leaving 10 bases between them. The CDR3 has 14 amino acids. The CDR3 DNA sequence: TGTGCCAGTAGTACGGACAGATTTAACTATGGCTACACCTTC. This sequence encodes CASSTDRFNYGYTF. The complete variable domain, with remaining parts taken from reference TRBV19 and TRBJ1-2, reads DGGITQSPKYLFRKEGQNVTLSCEQNLNHDAMYWYRQDPGQGLRLIYYSQIVNDFQKGDIAEGYSVSREKKESFPLTVTSAQKNPTAFYLCASSTDRFNYGYTFGSGTRLTVV.

This chain joins TRBV28 and TRBJ2-2, with D possibly being TRBD2 (6 bases). The CDR3 extends over 15 amino acids. Germline CDR1 MDHEN, CDR2 SYDVKM. V was cut by 8 bases and J by 6 bases, with 19 bases left in between. Here the CDR3 reads CASALRRVLAGELFF. The CDR3 DNA is TGTGCCAGCGCTCTAAGGAGGGTGCTGGCCGGGGAGCTGTTTTTT.

This chain uses TRBV5-4 with TRBJ2-5; 12 nucleotides line up with TRBD2. The germline gives CDR1 SGHNT, CDR2 YYREEE (reference sequence). J lost 1 base, V lost 3 bases, and 4 bases had no gene match. The CDR3 extends over 16 amino acids. CDR3 residues: CASSYGGLAGQETQYF. In DNA, the CDR3 is TGTGCCAGCAGCTATGGGGGACTAGCGGGCCAAGAGACCCAGTACTTC.

The gene calls are TRBV6-5 and TRBJ2-5, with D possibly being TRBD1 (5 bases). Trimming took off 6 bases at V and 1 base at J, with 12 bases between the two ends. Germline V gene data show CDR1 as MNHEY and CDR2 as SVGAGI. The CDR3 is 14 residues long. The CDR3 DNA is TGTGCCAGCAGGGTAGGACAAATCCAAGAGACCCAGTACTTC. This sequence encodes CASRVGQIQETQYF.

The chain is built from TRBV27 and TRBJ1-4, with 7 bases lining up with TRBD1. V shed 4 bases and J 7 bases; nucleotides not matched to a gene: 9. Per germline, CDR1 MNHEY and CDR2 SMNVEV (reference sequence). CDR3 size: 15 residues. The CDR3 nucleotides are TGTGCCAGCAGTTCCGCCGGGACAGATGGTGAAAAACTGTTTTTT. Its translation: CASSSAGTDGEKLFF.

The chain carries TRBV7-2 and TRBJ1-5; TRBD1 might be the D (5 bases). Germline lookup yields CDR1 SGHTA and CDR2 FQGNSA. The CDR3 spans 14 residues. The V end lost 5 bases, the J end lost 6 bases, and 14 bases lay between the germline ends. CDR3 protein: CASSQNAGIQPQHF. The CDR3 DNA reads as TGTGCCAGCAGCCAAAACGCAGGGATTCAGCCCCAGCATTTT. Using reference TRBV7-2 and TRBJ1-5 for the parts outside the CDR3, the full variable domain is GAGVSQSPSNKVTEKGKDVELRCDPISGHTALYWYRQSLGQGLEFLIYFQGNSAPDKSGLPSDRFSAERTGGSVSTLTIQRTQQEDSAVYLCASSQNAGIQPQHFGDGTRLSIL.

The V gene is TRBV19, the J gene TRBJ1-2; no reliable D call. CDR1 is LNHDA and CDR2 is SQIVND in the germline V gene (reference sequence). V was cut by 2 bases and J by 7 bases, with 17 bases left in between. This CDR3 comprises 15 residues. This CDR3 reads CASSIFWRGDAGYTF. The CDR3 DNA sequence: TGTGCCAGTAGTATATTTTGGCGGGGAGATGCTGGCTACACCTTC.

This chain joins TRBV7-2 and TRBJ2-7; 8 bases match TRBD2. This CDR3 has 14 amino acids. Trimming cost V 5 bases and J 0 bases; bases outside gene matches: 3. From germline, CDR1 is SGHTA and CDR2 FQGNSA. DNA of the CDR3: TGTGCCAGCAGCCAACTAGCGGACTCCTACGAGCAGTACTTC. This gives the protein CASSQLADSYEQYF.

The chain links TRBV6-1 to TRBJ1-2; TRBD1 aligns across 7 bases. This CDR3 is 14 amino acids long. V lost 3 bases, J lost 3 bases, and 4 bases stayed unmatched. The germline gives CDR1 MNHNS, CDR2 SASEGT. CDR3 region: CASSDPGTDYGYTF. CDR3 nucleotide sequence: TGTGCCAGCAGTGATCCCGGGACAGACTATGGCTACACCTTC.

The chain joins TRBV6-6 to TRBJ1-2; D is unclear. The germline V and J ends were trimmed by 7 bases and 1 base, with 13 bases remaining between them. CDR1 and CDR2 from the germline V gene are MNHNY and SVGAGI (reference sequence). This CDR3 contains 14 residues. CDR3 loop: CASNTAVFNYGYTF. The CDR3 nucleotides are TGTGCCAGCAACACAGCAGTATTTAACTATGGCTACACCTTC.

The chain links TRBV5-4 to TRBJ2-3; D may be TRBD1 (5 bases). Germline V gene data show CDR1 as SGHNT and CDR2 as YYREEE (reference sequence). The CDR3 has 16 residues. V lost 0 bases, J lost 2 bases, and 13 bases lay in between. This CDR3 reads CASSLGFFRATDTQYF. The CDR3 DNA is TGTGCCAGCAGCTTGGGTTTTTTCAGGGCCACAGATACGCAGTATTTT.

The chain uses TRBV6-1 and TRBJ1-2; D not certain. Germline V CDR1 and CDR2: MNHNS, SASEGT. Trimming took off 2 bases at V and 4 bases at J, with 17 bases between the two ends. CDR3 length: 16 amino acids. CDR3 DNA: TGTGCCAGCAGTGAATATGTATACCGGCGGCCCTATGGCTACACCTTC. Amino acid sequence: CASSEYVYRRPYGYTF.

The V gene is TRBV10-2, the J gene TRBJ1-2, with 8 bases fitting TRBD1. CDR3 length: 14 residues. Germline CDR1 reads WSHSY; CDR2 reads SAAADI. With V trimmed by 5 bases and J by 3 bases, 5 bases remained unmatched. CDR3 DNA: TGCGCCAGCAGTTGGACAGGGCGCGACTATGGCTACACCTTC. Its protein is CASSWTGRDYGYTF.